This TCR beta chain was recovered during a study of blood T cell repertoires in COVID-19. Germline V gene sequence: CDR1 LGHDT, CDR2 YNNKEL (reference sequence). The CDR3 length is 14 residues. The J segment lost 4 bases and the V segment lost 4 bases, leaving 4 bases of the junction unmatched. Authors' analysis steps: By means of reference gene primer amplification, nucleated cell counts were estimated. This table comes from immunoSEQ multiplex PCR, and its TCRdb copy is limited to in-frame clones, with some not included. V, J and clone size are those of that table, while D and trimming were read from the DNA. The sample records 180,000 or so clones, 75% to 85% being singletons.

The J gene is TRBJ1-2, the V gene TRBV3-1 (or the pseudogene TRBV3-2), with 9 bases lining up with TRBD1. This clonotype was obtained from a man over 45 who had recovered from COVID-19. The sample comprised PBMCs or T cells enriched from blood (not recorded which). The CDR3 sequence: CASSPGTGIYGYTF. The CDR3 coding sequence is TGTGCCAGCAGCCCCGGGACAGGGATCTATGGCTACACCTTC.